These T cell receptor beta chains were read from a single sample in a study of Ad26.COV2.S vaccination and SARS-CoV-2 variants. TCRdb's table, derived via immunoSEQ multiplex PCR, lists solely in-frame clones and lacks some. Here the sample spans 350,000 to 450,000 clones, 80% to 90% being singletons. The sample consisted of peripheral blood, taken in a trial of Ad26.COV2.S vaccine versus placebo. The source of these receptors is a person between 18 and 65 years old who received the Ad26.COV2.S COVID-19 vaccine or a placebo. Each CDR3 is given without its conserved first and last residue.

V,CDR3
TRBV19,ASSPGLAYNEQF
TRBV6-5,ASSYSDPGGGEKLF
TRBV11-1,ASSLGLAETQY
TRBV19,ASSTRTGNYNSPLH
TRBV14,ASSLPGQGHSPLH
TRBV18,ASSPSWGGKREQY
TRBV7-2,ASSSVLSYEQY
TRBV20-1,SATTGQQAF
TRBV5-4,ATKTEKYQETQY
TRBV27,ASSLNGYANYGYT
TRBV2,ASRDRVNWDTEAF
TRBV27,ASREFFGLAALKQY
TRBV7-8,ASSLSGRLRGRTEAF
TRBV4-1,ASSVGAGPDTQY
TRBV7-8,ASSLSDAAWGNTQY
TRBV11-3,ASSVGIDQPQH
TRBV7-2,ASSLAGRPQH
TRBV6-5,ASRLNTEAF
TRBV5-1,ASSPGQGGSPLH
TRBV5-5,ASSLSGLSGNTIY
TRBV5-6,ASSFMEGQTQY
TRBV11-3,ASSLGGGSPLH
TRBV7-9,ASRPYDRDYGYT
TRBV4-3,ASSQTSSRDHAEAF
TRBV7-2,ASSNRQGNTEAF
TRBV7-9,ASSPGTSGRAYEQF
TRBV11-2,ASSSIRRGRSGNTIY
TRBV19,ASQPTGAYEQY
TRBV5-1,ASSLGDSGSEAF
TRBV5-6,ASSPTGTPSEKLF
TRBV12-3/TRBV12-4,ASSFAHEQF
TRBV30,AWSYPRYNSPLH
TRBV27,ASSLNGESTEAF
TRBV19,ASSISSYNSPLH
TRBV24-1,ATQRGQGFGYT
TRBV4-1,ASSPGTRSYEQY
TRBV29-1,SVEARGPGEQF
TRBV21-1,ASSKLGQGRGAF
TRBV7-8,ASSPTITAGQNTEAF
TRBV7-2,ASSLVASGELF
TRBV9,ASSGSGGAVYNEQF
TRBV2,ASRTELSRDTQY
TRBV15,ATSSGGLAGKQY
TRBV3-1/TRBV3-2,ASSPAQREGQKF
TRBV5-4,ASSGESVLETQY
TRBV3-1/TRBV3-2,ASSRLRGEQY
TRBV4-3,ASSQVGEGINSPLH